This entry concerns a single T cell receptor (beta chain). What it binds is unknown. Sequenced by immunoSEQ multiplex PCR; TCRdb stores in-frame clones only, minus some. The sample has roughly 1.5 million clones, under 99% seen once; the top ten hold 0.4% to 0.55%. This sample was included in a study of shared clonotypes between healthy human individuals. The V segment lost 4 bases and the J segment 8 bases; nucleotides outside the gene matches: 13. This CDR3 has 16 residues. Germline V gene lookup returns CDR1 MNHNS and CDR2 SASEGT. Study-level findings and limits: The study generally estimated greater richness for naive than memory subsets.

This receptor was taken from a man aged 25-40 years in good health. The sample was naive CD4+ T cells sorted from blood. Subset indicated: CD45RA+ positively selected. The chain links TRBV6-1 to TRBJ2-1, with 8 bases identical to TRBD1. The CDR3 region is CASSALSGTGFDEQFF. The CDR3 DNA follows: TGTGCCAGCAGTGCCCTATCCGGGACAGGCTTTGATGAGCAGTTCTTC.